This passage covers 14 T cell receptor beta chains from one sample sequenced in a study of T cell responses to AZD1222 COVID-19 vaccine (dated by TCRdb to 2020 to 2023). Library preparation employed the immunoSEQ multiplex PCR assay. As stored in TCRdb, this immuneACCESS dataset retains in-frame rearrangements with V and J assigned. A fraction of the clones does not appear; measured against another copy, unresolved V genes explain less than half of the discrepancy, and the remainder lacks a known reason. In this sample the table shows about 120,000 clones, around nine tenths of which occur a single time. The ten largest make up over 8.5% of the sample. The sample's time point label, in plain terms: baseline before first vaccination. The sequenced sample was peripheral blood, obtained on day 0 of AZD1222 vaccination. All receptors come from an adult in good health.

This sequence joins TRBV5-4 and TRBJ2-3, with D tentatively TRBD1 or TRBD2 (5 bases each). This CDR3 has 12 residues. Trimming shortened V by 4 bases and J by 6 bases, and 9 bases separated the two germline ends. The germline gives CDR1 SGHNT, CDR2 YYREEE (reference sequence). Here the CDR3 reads CASSPGTDTQYF. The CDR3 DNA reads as TGTGCCAGCAGCCCTGGGACGGATACGCAGTATTTT. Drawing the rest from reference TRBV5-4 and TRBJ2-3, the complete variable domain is ETGVTQSPTHLIKTRGQQVTLRCSSQSGHNTVSWYQQALGQGPQFIFQYYREEENGRGNFPPRFSGLQFPNYSSELNVNALELDDSALYLCASSPGTDTQYFGPGTRLTVL.

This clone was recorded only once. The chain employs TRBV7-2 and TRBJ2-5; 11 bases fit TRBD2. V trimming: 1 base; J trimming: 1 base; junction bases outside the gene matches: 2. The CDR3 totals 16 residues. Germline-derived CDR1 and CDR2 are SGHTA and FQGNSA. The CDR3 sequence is CASSLGSGGAQETQYF. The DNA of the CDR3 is TGTGCCAGCAGCTTAGGTAGCGGGGGGGCCCAAGAGACCCAGTACTTC.

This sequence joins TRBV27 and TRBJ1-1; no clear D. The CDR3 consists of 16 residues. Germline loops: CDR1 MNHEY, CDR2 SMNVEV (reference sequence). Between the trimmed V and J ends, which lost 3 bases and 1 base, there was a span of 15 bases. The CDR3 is CASSLRSLIRNTEAFF. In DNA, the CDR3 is TGTGCCAGCAGTTTGAGGAGCCTAATAAGGAACACTGAAGCTTTCTTT.

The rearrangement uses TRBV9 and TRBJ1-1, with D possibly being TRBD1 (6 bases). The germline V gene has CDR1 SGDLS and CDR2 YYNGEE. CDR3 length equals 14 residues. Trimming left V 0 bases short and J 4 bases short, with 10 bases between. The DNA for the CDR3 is TGTGCCAGCAGCGTAGAAGGGGGGCCCACTGAAGCTTTCTTT. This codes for CASSVEGGPTEAFF. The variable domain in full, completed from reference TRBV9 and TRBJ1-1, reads DSGVTQTPKHLITATGQRVTLRCSPRSGDLSVYWYQQSLDQGLQFLIQYYNGEERAKGNILERFSAQQFPDLHSELNLSSLELGDSALYFCASSVEGGPTEAFFGQGTRLTVV.

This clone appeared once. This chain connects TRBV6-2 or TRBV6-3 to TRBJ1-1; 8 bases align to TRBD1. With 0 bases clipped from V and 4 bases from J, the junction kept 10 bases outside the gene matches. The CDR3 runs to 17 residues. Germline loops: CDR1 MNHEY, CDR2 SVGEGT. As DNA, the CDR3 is TGTGCCAGCAGTTACTCGACGGACAGGGTTACCCTCACTGAAGCTTTCTTT. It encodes CASSYSTDRVTLTEAFF.

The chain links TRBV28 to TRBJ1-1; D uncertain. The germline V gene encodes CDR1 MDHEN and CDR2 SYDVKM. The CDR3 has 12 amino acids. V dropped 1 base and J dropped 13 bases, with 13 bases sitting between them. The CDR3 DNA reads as TGTGCCAGCAGTTTATCCCAAGGAGGTGGTTTCTTT. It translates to CASSLSQGGGFF. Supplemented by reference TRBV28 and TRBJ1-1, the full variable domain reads DVKVTQSSRYLVKRTGEKVFLECVQDMDHENMFWYRQDPGLGLRLIYFSYDVKMKEKGDIPEGYSVSREKKERFSLILESASTNQTSMYLCASSLSQGGGFFGQGTRLTVV.

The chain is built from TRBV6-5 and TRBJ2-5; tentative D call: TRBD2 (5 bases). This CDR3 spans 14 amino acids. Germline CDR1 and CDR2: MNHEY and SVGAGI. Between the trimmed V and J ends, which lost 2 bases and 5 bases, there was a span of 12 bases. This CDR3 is CASSYTTEDETQYF. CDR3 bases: TGTGCCAGCAGTTACACGACGGAGGATGAGACCCAGTACTTC.

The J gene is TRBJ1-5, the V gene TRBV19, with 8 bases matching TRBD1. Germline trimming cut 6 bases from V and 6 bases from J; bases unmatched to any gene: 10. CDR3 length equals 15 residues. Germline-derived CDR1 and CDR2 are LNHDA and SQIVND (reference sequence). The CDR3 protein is CASRQATGVGQPQHF. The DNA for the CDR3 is TGTGCCAGTAGACAAGCGACAGGGGTGGGTCAGCCCCAGCATTTT.

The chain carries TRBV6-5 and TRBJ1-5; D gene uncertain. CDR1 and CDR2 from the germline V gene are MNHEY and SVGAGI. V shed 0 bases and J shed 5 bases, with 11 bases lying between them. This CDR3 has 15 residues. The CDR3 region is CASSYSTGWDQPQHF. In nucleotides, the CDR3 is TGTGCCAGCAGTTACTCTACGGGTTGGGATCAGCCCCAGCATTTT.

The CDR3 region is CASSFGQGFYGYTF. The CDR3 region has the DNA TGCGCCAGCAGCTTTGGACAGGGCTTCTATGGCTACACCTTC. This rearrangement joins TRBV5-1 to TRBJ1-2; TRBD1 aligns across 8 bases. The length of the CDR3 is 14 residues. Germline CDR1 is SGHRS and CDR2 is YFSETQ. The V and J ends lost 2 bases and 4 bases, in that order; junction bases with no gene match: 4.

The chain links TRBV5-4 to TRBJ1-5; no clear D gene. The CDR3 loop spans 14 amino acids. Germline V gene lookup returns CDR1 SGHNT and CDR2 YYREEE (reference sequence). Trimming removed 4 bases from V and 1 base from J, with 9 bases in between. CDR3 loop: CASSIDGSNQPQHF. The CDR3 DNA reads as TGTGCCAGCAGCATAGACGGGAGCAATCAGCCCCAGCATTTT.

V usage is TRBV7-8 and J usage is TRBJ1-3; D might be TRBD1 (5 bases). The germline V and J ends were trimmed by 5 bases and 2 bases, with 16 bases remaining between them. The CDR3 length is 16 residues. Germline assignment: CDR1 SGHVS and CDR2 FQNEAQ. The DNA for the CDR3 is TGTGCCAGCAGCCCACTTTTGAGGGGCACTGGAAACACCATATATTTT. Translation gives CASSPLLRGTGNTIYF.

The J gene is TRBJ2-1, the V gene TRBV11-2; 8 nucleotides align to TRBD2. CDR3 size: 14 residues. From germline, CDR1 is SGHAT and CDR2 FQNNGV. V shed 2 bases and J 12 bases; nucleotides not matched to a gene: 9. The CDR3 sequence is CASSLRAIRGGQFF. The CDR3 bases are TGTGCCAGCAGCTTAAGGGCTATTCGGGGGGGGCAGTTCTTC.

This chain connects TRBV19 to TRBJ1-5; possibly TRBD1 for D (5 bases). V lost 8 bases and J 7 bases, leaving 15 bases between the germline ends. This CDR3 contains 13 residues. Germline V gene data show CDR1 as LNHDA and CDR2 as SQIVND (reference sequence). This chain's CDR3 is CASWLGLGQPQHF. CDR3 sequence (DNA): TGTGCCAGTTGGTTGGGGCTCGGCCAGCCCCAGCATTTT. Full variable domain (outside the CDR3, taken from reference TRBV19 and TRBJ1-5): DGGITQSPKYLFRKEGQNVTLSCEQNLNHDAMYWYRQDPGQGLRLIYYSQIVNDFQKGDIAEGYSVSREKKESFPLTVTSAQKNPTAFYLCASWLGLGQPQHFGDGTRLSIL.